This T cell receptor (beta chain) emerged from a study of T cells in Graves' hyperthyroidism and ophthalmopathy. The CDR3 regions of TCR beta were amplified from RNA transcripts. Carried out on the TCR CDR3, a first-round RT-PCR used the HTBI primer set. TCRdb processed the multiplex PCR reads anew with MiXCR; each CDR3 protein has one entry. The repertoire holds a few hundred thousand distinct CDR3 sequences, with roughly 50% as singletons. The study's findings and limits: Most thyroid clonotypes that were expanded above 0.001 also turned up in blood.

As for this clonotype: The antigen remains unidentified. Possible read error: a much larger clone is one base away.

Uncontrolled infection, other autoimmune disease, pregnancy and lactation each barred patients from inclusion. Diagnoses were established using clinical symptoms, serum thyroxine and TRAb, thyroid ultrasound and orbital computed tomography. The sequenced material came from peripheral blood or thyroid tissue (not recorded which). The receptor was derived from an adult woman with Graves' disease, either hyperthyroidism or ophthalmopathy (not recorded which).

CDR3 in amino acids: CASSAYQGTGEPFF. The CDR3 nucleotides read TGTGCCAGCAGTGCATATCAGGGCACCGGGGAGCCGTTTTTT. The V call is TRBV6-4, the J call TRBJ2-2; D could derive from TRBD1 or TRBD2 (5 bases each). The CDR3 has 14 amino acids. Germline V gives CDR1 MRHNA, CDR2 SNTAGT.